The T cell receptor (beta chain) under discussion was sequenced for a study of T cell responses to AZD1222 COVID-19 vaccine. This CDR3 has 14 amino acids. The junction had 3 bases not matched to a gene; V was cut back by 4 bases and J by 10 bases. CDR1 is MGHRA and CDR2 is YSYEKL in the germline V gene. Measured with immunoSEQ multiplex PCR; TCRdb has only the in-frame clones, and not every one. The repertoire holds about 120,000 clones, roughly 91% seen once, with approximately 5% in the top ten. For this clone: Its cognate antigen is unknown.

Study-wide results and limits: As reported, nearly half of all spike-specific TCRs target variant regions that are unmutated.

V is TRBV4-1 and J is TRBJ2-1; 14 nucleotides line up with TRBD2. Sequenced here: peripheral blood, sampled 28 days after the second AZD1222 dose. This receptor was taken from an adult who received the AZD1222 COVID-19 vaccine. The CDR3 is CASSPGLAGGEQFF. The CDR3 region has the DNA TGCGCCAGCAGCCCCGGACTAGCGGGAGGCGAGCAGTTCTTC.